This TCR beta chain is drawn from a study of CD8+CD57+ T cells in acquired aplastic anemia. This clonotype was picked up many times. Germline V gene lookup returns CDR1 SGHRS and CDR2 YFSETQ. The CDR3 runs to 15 residues. The V end was cut by 3 bases, the J end by 5 bases, with 12 bases between. Patients included in sequencing had previously demonstrated CD8+CD57+ cell expansion by flow cytometry. Both TCR beta VDJ combination and CDR3 sequence profiling were carried out. Genomic DNA was the template for this profiling. Each CDR3 protein is one row after TCRdb ran MiXCR on the reads. The table shows hundreds of thousands of distinct CDR3 sequences, with over 25% occurring only once.

The sequenced sample was sorted CD4+, CD8+, or CD8+CD57+ T cells (not recorded which) from PBMCs. This TCR came from a human donor with aplastic anemia. The rearrangement joins TRBV5-1 to TRBJ1-6; a weak D match, TRBD1 (6 bases). This CDR3 reads CASSWEGENNSPLHF. The DNA of the CDR3 is TGCGCCAGCAGCTGGGAGGGGGAGAATAATTCACCCCTCCACTTT.